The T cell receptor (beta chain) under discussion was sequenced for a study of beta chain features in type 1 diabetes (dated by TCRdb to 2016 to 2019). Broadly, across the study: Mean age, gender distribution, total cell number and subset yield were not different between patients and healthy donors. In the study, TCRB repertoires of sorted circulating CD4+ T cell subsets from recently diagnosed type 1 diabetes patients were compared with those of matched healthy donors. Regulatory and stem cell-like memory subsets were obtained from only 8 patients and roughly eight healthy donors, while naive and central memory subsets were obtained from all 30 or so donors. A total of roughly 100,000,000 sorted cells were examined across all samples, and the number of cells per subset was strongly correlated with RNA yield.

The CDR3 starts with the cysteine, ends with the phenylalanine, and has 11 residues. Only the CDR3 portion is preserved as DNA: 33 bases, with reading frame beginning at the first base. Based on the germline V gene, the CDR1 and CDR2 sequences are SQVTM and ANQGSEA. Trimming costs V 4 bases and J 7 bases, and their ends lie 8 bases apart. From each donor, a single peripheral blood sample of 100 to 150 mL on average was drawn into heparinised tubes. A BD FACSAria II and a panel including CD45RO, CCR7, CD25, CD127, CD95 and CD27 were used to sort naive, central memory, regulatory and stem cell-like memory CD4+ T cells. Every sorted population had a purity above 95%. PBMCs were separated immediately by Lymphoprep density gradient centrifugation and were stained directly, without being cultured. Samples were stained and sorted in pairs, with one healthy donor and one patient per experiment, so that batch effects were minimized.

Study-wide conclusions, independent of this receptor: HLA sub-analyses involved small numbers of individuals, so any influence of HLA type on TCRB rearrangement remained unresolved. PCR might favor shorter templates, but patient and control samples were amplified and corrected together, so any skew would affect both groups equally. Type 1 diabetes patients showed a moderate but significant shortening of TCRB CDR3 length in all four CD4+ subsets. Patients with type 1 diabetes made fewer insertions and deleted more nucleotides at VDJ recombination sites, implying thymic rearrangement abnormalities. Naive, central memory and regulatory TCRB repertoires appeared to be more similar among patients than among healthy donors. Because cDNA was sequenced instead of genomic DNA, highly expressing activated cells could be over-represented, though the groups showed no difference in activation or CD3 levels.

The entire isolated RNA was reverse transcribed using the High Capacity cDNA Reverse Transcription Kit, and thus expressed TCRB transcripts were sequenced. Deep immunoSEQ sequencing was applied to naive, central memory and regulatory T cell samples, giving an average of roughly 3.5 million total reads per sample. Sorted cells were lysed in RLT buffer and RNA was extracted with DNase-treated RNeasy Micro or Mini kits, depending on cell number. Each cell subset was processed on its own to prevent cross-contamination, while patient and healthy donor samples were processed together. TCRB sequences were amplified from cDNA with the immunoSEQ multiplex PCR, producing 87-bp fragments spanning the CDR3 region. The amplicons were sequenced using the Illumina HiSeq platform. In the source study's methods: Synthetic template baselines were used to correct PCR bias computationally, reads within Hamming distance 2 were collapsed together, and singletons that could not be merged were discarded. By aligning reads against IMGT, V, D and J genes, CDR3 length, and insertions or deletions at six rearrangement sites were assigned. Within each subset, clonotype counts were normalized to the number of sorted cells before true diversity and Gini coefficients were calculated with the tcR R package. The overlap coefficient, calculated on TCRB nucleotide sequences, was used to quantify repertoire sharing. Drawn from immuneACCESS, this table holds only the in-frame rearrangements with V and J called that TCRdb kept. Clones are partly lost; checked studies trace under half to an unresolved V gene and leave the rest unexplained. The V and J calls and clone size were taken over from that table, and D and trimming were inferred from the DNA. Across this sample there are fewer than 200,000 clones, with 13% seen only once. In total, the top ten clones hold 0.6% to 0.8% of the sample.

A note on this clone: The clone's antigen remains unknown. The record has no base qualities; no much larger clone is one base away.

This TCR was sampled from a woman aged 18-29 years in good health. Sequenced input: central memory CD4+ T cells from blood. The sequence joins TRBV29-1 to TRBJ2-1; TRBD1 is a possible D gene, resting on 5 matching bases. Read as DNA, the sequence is TGCAGCGTTGGGACAAGGAATGAGCAGTTCTTC. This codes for CSVGTRNEQFF.